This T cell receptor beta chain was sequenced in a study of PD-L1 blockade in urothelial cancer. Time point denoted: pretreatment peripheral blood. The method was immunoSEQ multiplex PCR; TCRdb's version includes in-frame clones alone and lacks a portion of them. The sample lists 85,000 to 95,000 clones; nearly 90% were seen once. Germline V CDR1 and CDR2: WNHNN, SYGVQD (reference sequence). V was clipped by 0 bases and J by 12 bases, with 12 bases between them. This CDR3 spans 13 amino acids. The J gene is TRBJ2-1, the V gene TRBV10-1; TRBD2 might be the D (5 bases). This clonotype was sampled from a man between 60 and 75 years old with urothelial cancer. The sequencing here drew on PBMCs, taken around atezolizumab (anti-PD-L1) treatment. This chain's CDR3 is CASSESTADWQFF. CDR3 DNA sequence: TGCGCCAGCAGTGAGTCCACAGCGGACTGGCAGTTCTTC.